The next 26 T cell receptor beta chains were all read from a single sample in a study of Graves' ophthalmopathy and Graves' hyperthyroidism. TCR beta CDR3 regions were amplified from RNA transcripts. The library came from an HTBI-primed first-round RT-PCR and a second-round multiplex PCR. TCRdb reanalysed the multiplex PCR reads using MiXCR and keeps one entry per CDR3 protein. Found here are 230,000 or so distinct CDR3 sequences, 40% to 50% of them singletons; the top ten hold around 47%. Sequencing used peripheral blood. Every receptor here comes from an adult man with Graves' ophthalmopathy.

Turning to this clonotype: Likely a read error: the CDR3 ends without its conserved phenylalanine or tryptophan. The chain combines TRBV2 with TRBJ1-1, with D unresolved. Trimming removed 6 bases at V and 7 bases at J, with 12 bases between. There are 12 residues in the CDR3. CDR1 and CDR2 from the germline V gene are SNHLY and FYNNEI. The CDR3 region has the DNA TGTGCCAGCAGCGCCGGTGTGGGTGAAGCTTTCCTT. Encoded protein: CASSAGVGEAFL.

At least ten counts were recorded for this clonotype. An end of the junction does not agree with germline; a read error may underlie this. The V and J genes are TRBV7-7 and TRBJ2-5; possibly TRBD1 for D (6 bases). CDR1 SSHAT and CDR2 FNYEAQ come from the germline V gene (reference sequence). This CDR3 comprises 13 residues. The DNA for the CDR3 is TGTGCTAGCAGCTTACACAGGGAAGAGACCCAGTACTTC. Translating it yields CASSLHREETQYF.

About this clonotype itself: One end of the junction fails to match germline, which may point to a read error. The rearrangement uses TRBV29-1 and TRBJ1-1; TRBD1 aligns across 8 bases. Per the germline V gene, CDR1 is SQVTM and CDR2 is ANQGSEA. CDR3 length: 14 residues. The CDR3, as DNA: TGTAGCGTCGTGAAAAGGACAGGGCCCACTGAAGCTTTCTTT. Its protein product is CSVVKRTGPTEAFF.

In this sample, this clonotype turned up a few times. The chain has TRBV2 and TRBJ2-2, with 10 bases that match TRBD2. This CDR3 comprises 16 residues. Germline CDR1 SNHLY, CDR2 FYNNEI. Unmatched junction bases numbered 9, after V lost 9 bases and J lost 2 bases. The CDR3 reads CARGVLAGLNTGELFF. The CDR3 DNA reads as TGTGCCAGAGGAGTACTAGCGGGGCTTAACACCGGGGAGCTGTTTTTT. Together with reference TRBV2 and TRBJ2-2, the CDR3 gives the full variable domain: EPEVTQTPSHQVTQMGQEVILRCVPISNHLYFYWYRQILGQKVEFLVSFYNNEISEKSEIFDDQFSVERPDGSNFTLKIRSTKLEDSAMYFCARGVLAGLNTGELFFGEGSRLTVL.

In its sample, this clonotype was seen a few times. The chain has TRBV6-5 and TRBJ1-1; D is undetermined. The CDR3 extends over 13 amino acids. Per the germline V gene, CDR1 is MNHEY and CDR2 is SVGAGI. Trimming shortened V by 2 bases and J by 5 bases, and 9 bases separated the two germline ends. CDR3 coding DNA: TGTGCCAGCAGTTACGATGGGAGGACTGAAGCTTTCTTT. Translation gives CASSYDGRTEAFF.

Ten or more counts support this clonotype. The chain has TRBV7-9 and TRBJ2-5; D unresolved. Germline loops: CDR1 SEHNR, CDR2 FQNEAQ (reference sequence). Trimming removed 10 bases from V and 5 bases from J, with 20 bases in between. This CDR3 comprises 14 residues. The CDR3 nucleotides read TGTGCCACCCAGCTCGCCACAAGTGTTGAGACCCAGTACTTC. This translates into CATQLATSVETQYF.

This clonotype appeared a few times. The genes are TRBV20-1 and TRBJ1-6; 7 bases are a match to TRBD1. This CDR3 comprises 14 residues. The germline gives CDR1 DFQATT, CDR2 SNEGSKA (reference sequence). Unmatched junction bases numbered 11, after V lost 4 bases and J lost 11 bases. CDR3 DNA sequence: TGCAGTGCTACTTCTTTGGACAGGTTGACACCCCTCCACTTT. This sequence encodes CSATSLDRLTPLHF.

V and J are TRBV7-3 and TRBJ2-2; weak D call: TRBD2 (6 bases). Germline CDR1 reads SGHTA; CDR2 reads FQGTGA. This CDR3 region has 16 residues. V was pared by 5 bases and J by 6 bases, with 19 bases between. The CDR3 protein is CASSPHSGTVAGELFF. The CDR3 nucleotides are TGTGCCAGCAGCCCTCACTCCGGGACTGTAGCCGGGGAGCTGTTTTTT.

The chain carries TRBV20-1 and TRBJ1-1, with 7 bases fitting TRBD1. V dropped 3 bases and J dropped 3; count of bases not matched to a gene: 10. Per the germline V gene, CDR1 is DFQATT and CDR2 is SNEGSKA (reference sequence). This CDR3 comprises 15 residues. This chain's CDR3 is CSASPRGGAHTEAFF. The DNA for the CDR3 is TGCAGTGCTAGTCCCAGGGGGGGGGCGCACACTGAAGCTTTCTTT.

This clonotype was seen only a few times. The genes are TRBV7-6 and TRBJ1-2, with D unresolved. Germline V gene lookup returns CDR1 SGHVS and CDR2 FNYEAQ. The CDR3 runs to 14 residues. Trimming removed 5 bases at V and 5 bases at J, with 15 bases between. The CDR3 DNA is TGTGCCAGCAGCCCGCGGACGGAAGCATATGGCTACACCTTC. It is translated as CASSPRTEAYGYTF.

V usage is TRBV7-2 and J usage is TRBJ2-7, with 14 positions matching TRBD2. CDR1 is SGHTA and CDR2 is FQGNSA in the germline V gene. V shed 1 base and J 2 bases; nucleotides not matched to a gene: 1. The CDR3 has 16 amino acids. CDR3 nucleotides: TGTGCCAGCAGCTTAGGGGGACTAGCGGGAGCCTACGAGCAGTACTTC. Translating gives CASSLGGLAGAYEQYF.

This clonotype showed up just a few times. The chain recombines TRBV29-1 with TRBJ2-7; 8 bases fit TRBD1. V shed 5 bases and J 6 bases; nucleotides not matched to a gene: 9. Germline CDR1 is SQVTM and CDR2 is ANQGSEA. The CDR3 is made up of 13 amino acids. As DNA, the CDR3 is TGCAGCGTTCCCGGGACAGGCGAGTCCGAGCAGTACTTC. Protein product: CSVPGTGESEQYF.

Concerning this clonotype itself: A read error may produce the germline difference seen at one junction end. The V call is TRBV4-1, the J call TRBJ1-5; 10 nucleotides line up with TRBD1. The germline gives CDR1 MGHRA, CDR2 YSYEKL. CDR3 length: 18 amino acids. The CDR3 protein is CASSQGRGTGVSNQPQHF. CDR3 bases: TGTGCCAGCAGCCAGGGGCGCGGGACAGGGGTGAGCAATCAGCCCCAGCATTTT.

V usage is TRBV9 and J usage is TRBJ1-6; 7 bases are shared with TRBD1. Germline V gene data show CDR1 as SGDLS and CDR2 as YYNGEE. Losses at the gene ends were 4 bases for V and 4 bases for J; bases not matched to a gene: 11. This CDR3 is 17 amino acids long. CDR3 residues: CASSQDSGGYYNSPLHF. The CDR3 nucleotides are TGTGCCAGCAGCCAAGATTCAGGGGGTTATTATAATTCACCCCTCCACTTT. Full variable domain (missing parts from reference TRBV9 and TRBJ1-6): DSGVTQTPKHLITATGQRVTLRCSPRSGDLSVYWYQQSLDQGLQFLIQYYNGEERAKGNILERFSAQQFPDLHSELNLSSLELGDSALYFCASSQDSGGYYNSPLHFGNGTRLTVT.

This chain joins TRBV10-3 and TRBJ2-2; a possible D gene is TRBD2 (5 bases). V lost 6 bases, J lost 4 bases, and 6 bases lay in between. Germline CDR1 ENHRY, CDR2 SYGVKD. The CDR3 sequence is 12 residues long. The CDR3 DNA is TGTGCCATCAGACTAGGCACCGGGGAGCTGTTTTTT. This sequence encodes CAIRLGTGELFF.

The chain recombines TRBV7-4 with TRBJ2-7; 8 bases align to TRBD2. The CDR3 consists of 14 residues. Unmatched junction bases numbered 7, after V lost 2 bases and J lost 7 bases. The germline V gene has CDR1 SGHVT and CDR2 SQSDAQ. The CDR3 loop reads CASSLFSGGNEQYF. The CDR3 DNA is TGTGCCAGCAGCTTATTCAGCGGGGGTAATGAGCAGTACTTC. The whole variable domain, remainder taken from reference TRBV7-4 and TRBJ2-7, is GAGVSQSPRYKVAKRGRDVALRCDSISGHVTLYWYRQTLGQGSEVLTYSQSDAQRDKSGRPSGRFSAERPERSVSTLKIQRTEQGDSAVYLCASSLFSGGNEQYFGPGTRLTVT.

The rearrangement joins TRBV25-1 to TRBJ2-7; no reliable D call. V lost 6 bases and J lost 1, with 16 bases in between. From germline, CDR1 is MGHDK and CDR2 SYGVNS. This CDR3 spans 15 amino acids. The CDR3 region has the DNA TGTGCCAGCAGCCAAGGCCAACCTCAATCCTACGAGCAGTACTTC. This codes for CASSQGQPQSYEQYF.

Comment on this clonotype: The junction does not match germline at one end; this may be a read error. This chain joins TRBV10-2 and TRBJ1-4; 8 positions match TRBD1. The germline V gene has CDR1 WSHSY and CDR2 SAAADI. The CDR3 covers 14 residues. This CDR3 is CASRRDRFNEKLFF. Here the CDR3 DNA reads TGTGCCAGCAGGCGGGACAGGTTTAATGAAAAACTGTTTTTT.

The V gene is TRBV20-1, the J gene TRBJ1-1, with a possible D match to TRBD1 (6 bases). Between the trimmed V and J ends, which lost 5 bases and 1 base, there was a span of 20 bases. The germline V gene encodes CDR1 DFQATT and CDR2 SNEGSKA (reference sequence). The CDR3 length is 16 residues. CDR3 in amino acids: CSADPSGGAENTEAFF. CDR3 coding DNA: TGCAGTGCTGACCCCTCGGGGGGGGCGGAGAACACTGAAGCTTTCTTT.

The V call is TRBV19, the J call TRBJ1-5; tentatively, D is TRBD1 (6 bases). The germline CDR1 and CDR2 sequences are LNHDA and SQIVND (reference sequence). Deletions cut 4 bases from V and 5 bases from J, with 15 bases between. This CDR3 is 15 amino acids long. CDR3 loop: CASSNPEGGDQPQHF. CDR3 in DNA: TGTGCCAGTAGTAATCCGGAAGGGGGGGATCAGCCCCAGCATTTT.

Only one count was recorded for this clonotype. The chain joins TRBV2 to TRBJ2-7; 9 nucleotides line up with TRBD2. The CDR3 is 15 amino acids. The V gene's germline CDR1 is SNHLY and CDR2 FYNNEI. J was trimmed by 3 bases and V by 4 bases; bases with no gene match: 7. The CDR3 sequence is CASSVASGANYEQYF. The DNA of the CDR3 is TGTGCCAGCAGTGTGGCTAGCGGGGCCAACTACGAGCAGTACTTC.

The chain recombines TRBV19 with TRBJ2-7; tentative D call: TRBD2 (6 bases). V lost 5 bases and J 1 base, leaving 12 bases between the germline ends. CDR3 size: 14 residues. CDR1 LNHDA and CDR2 SQIVND come from the germline V gene (reference sequence). The CDR3 DNA is TGTGCCAGTAGTGCCAGCGGGCAGTCCTACGAGCAGTACTTC. This codes for CASSASGQSYEQYF.

This clonotype was observed a handful of times. The chain uses TRBV7-8 and TRBJ1-5; TRBD1 aligns across 7 bases. Germline loops: CDR1 SGHVS, CDR2 FQNEAQ. This CDR3 is built from 15 residues. With 5 bases clipped from V and 7 bases from J, the junction kept 11 bases outside the gene matches. CDR3 sequence (DNA): TGTGCCAGCAGCAGCTGGAGGGACAGTGGCCAGCCCCAGCATTTT. Protein: CASSSWRDSGQPQHF.

J is TRBJ1-5 and V is TRBV6-5, with 7 bases that match TRBD1. The CDR3 spans 16 residues. V was pared by 6 bases and J by 0 bases, with 8 bases of the junction left unmatched. CDR1 is MNHEY and CDR2 is SVGAGI in the germline V gene. The CDR3 region is CASSPGQRDSNQPQHF. The CDR3 nucleotides read TGTGCCAGCAGCCCGGGACAGCGAGATAGCAATCAGCCCCAGCATTTT.

The J gene is TRBJ2-5, the V gene TRBV12-3 or TRBV12-4; 13 nucleotides align to TRBD2. The DNA matches TRBJ2-7 better at its end, which makes the J call doubtful. CDR3 length equals 15 residues. The CDR3, as DNA: TGTGCCAGCAGTTCGCCCGGGACTAGCGGGGACGAGCAGTACTTC. Residues: CASSSPGTSGDEQYF.

The chain has TRBV5-1 and TRBJ1-2, with TRBD1 matching over 8 bases. This CDR3 has 15 residues. J was trimmed by 8 bases and V by 0 bases; bases with no gene match: 9. From germline, CDR1 is SGHRS and CDR2 YFSETQ. The CDR3: CASSLALDRVDGYTF. The CDR3 DNA reads as TGCGCCAGCAGCTTGGCCTTGGACAGGGTTGACGGCTACACCTTC.